This T cell receptor beta chain derives from a study of tumor-infiltrating lymphocytes in primary liver carcinoma. Study observations and caveats: The 250 largest clones made up significantly more of tumor than blood repertoires (p = 0.039).

The source material, roughly 18-31 mg of unsorted bulk tissue, was used to co-extract RNA and DNA. For each tumor, five separate regions were sampled. With 6 bases clipped from V and 8 bases from J, the junction kept 23 bases outside the gene matches. CDR1 MNHNS and CDR2 SASEGT come from the germline V gene. This CDR3 comprises 20 residues. Starting from 500 ng of total RNA, TCR beta cDNA was produced with a primer in the constant region. Three rounds of nested multiplex PCR with slightly modified ARM-PCR produced TCR beta libraries. A C-beta reverse primer and TRBV1-TRBV30 forward primers served in each of the first two PCR rounds, at roughly 10 cycles apiece. TCRdb re-derived calls from the multiplex PCR reads in MiXCR, one entry per CDR3 protein. The table has over 95,000 distinct CDR3 sequences, 55% to 70% seen once. With regard to this clonotype: Its specificity is unknown.

This sequence joins TRBV6-1 and TRBJ2-1; TRBD2 matches at 12 bases. This TCR derives from a woman aged 55-69 years with primary liver carcinoma and hepatitis B virus infection. The sample taken for sequencing was liver tumor tissue from sampling region 5. The subset is: tumor region T5, tumor centre. The CDR3 DNA follows: TGTGCCAGCAGCATCCGGACTAGCGGGACGAAACTCGCCTCCTTCCATGAGCAGTTCTTC. It yields the protein CASSIRTSGTKLASFHEQFF.